This paragraph reports one T cell receptor (beta chain). The antigen is undetermined. Random-hexamer reverse transcription was applied to roughly 0.5 to 1 ug RNA. Amplification of the TCR beta CDR3 was carried out by immunoSEQ multiplex PCR, which spanned a total of 54 Vbeta and 13 Jbeta segments. One entry per CDR3 protein, called by TCRdb with MiXCR from the immunoSEQ multiplex PCR reads. Of 95,000 to 150,000 distinct CDR3 sequences in the sample, around 94% are singletons; the top ten hold roughly 0.087%. The source of the sample is a study of CD8 T cells in Susac syndrome. TEMRA cells were FACS-enriched, unlike CD8+ and CD4+ T cells, which were negatively isolated. CDR3 length: 12 amino acids. Trimming took 7 bases from V and 2 from J; bases not matched to a gene: 1. The germline V gene has CDR1 SNHLY and CDR2 FYNNEI. The study, taken as a whole, reports: It was acknowledged by the study that relatively few individuals were included in its TCR sequencing and HLA analysis.

V and J are TRBV2 and TRBJ2-7; 8 nucleotides agree with TRBD2. The sequenced sample consisted of CD4+ T cells from PBMCs. The receptor was derived from a human donor in good health. In DNA, the CDR3 is TGTGCCAGCAAGCGGGAGACCTACGAGCAGTACTTC. Protein product: CASKRETYEQYF.